This T cell receptor (beta chain) was recorded in a study of OX40 agonist ivuxolimab in advanced cancers. Study as a whole: The study gave patients intravenous ivuxolimab at 0.01 to 10 mg/kg every 2 weeks. Patients undergoing dose escalation presented with hepatocellular carcinoma, melanoma, renal cell or head and neck cancer. Antecedent anti-PD-1, anti-PD-L1 or anti-CTLA-4 therapy was permissible, with 35% to 40% having received some. General study points: Clonal expansion by week 6 occurred in CD4+ and CD8+ blood T cells (at 0.1 to 3.0 mg/kg).

TCRdb keeps only in-frame clones here, not all; method: immunoSEQ multiplex PCR. Among around 50,000 clones listed, approximately 78% were seen once. Germline V gene data show CDR1 as SGHRS and CDR2 as YFSETQ. The V and J ends lost 2 bases and 5 bases, in that order; junction bases with no gene match: 8. The CDR3 consists of 16 residues. Comments on this clone: Its specificity is not known.

This specimen was CD4+ or CD8+ T cells sorted from blood, taken in a trial of the OX40 agonist ivuxolimab. The source is an adult with an advanced solid tumor such as melanoma, head and neck, liver or kidney cancer. The rearrangement joins TRBV5-1 to TRBJ2-5; the match to TRBD2 covers 11 bases. The CDR3 is CASSFGLAGGMETQYF. The DNA of the CDR3 is TGCGCCAGCAGCTTCGGGCTAGCGGGGGGCATGGAGACCCAGTACTTC. Filled out from reference TRBV5-1 and TRBJ2-5, the complete variable domain reads KAGVTQTPRYLIKTRGQQVTLSCSPISGHRSVSWYQQTPGQGLQFLFEYFSETQRNKGNFPGRFSGRQFSNSRSEMNVSTLELGDSALYLCASSFGLAGGMETQYFGPGTRLLVL.